The 32 T cell receptor beta chains below all came from one sample that was sequenced in a study of blood T cell repertoires in COVID-19. Data came from immunoSEQ multiplex PCR; TCRdb stores just in-frame clones and leaves some out. Of more than 130,000 clones listed, approximately 87% were seen once; the top ten hold approximately 4.2%. The specimen was peripheral blood. The receptors here all came from a woman between 35 and 50 years old with acute or convalescent COVID-19.

As concerns this clone: The junction shows a germline mismatch at one end, possibly a read error. The genes are TRBV28 and TRBJ2-7; D unclear. The CDR3 contains 12 residues. The V gene's germline CDR1 is MDHEN and CDR2 SYDVKM. CDR3 bases: TGTGCCAGCAGTTTAGGTGTCAGCGTTTTTACCTTC. This encodes CASSLGVSVFTF.

This chain connects TRBV19 to TRBJ2-1; D possibly corresponds to TRBD1 (5 bases). The CDR3 is made up of 19 amino acids. Trimming left V 0 bases short and J 0 bases short, with 18 bases between. Looked up from germline, CDR1 is LNHDA and CDR2 is SQIVND (reference sequence). The CDR3 DNA is TGTGCCAGTAGTATAGATACGAAGGGCAGACAGAGCTCCTACAATGAGCAGTTCTTC. It is translated as CASSIDTKGRQSSYNEQFF.

This chain connects TRBV7-8 to TRBJ1-3; 10 nucleotides agree with TRBD1. With V trimmed by 8 bases and J by 2 bases, 6 bases remained unmatched. The germline CDR1 and CDR2 sequences are SGHVS and FQNEAQ. This CDR3 has 15 residues. The CDR3 spells CASLPGTGAGNTIYF. As DNA, the CDR3 is TGTGCCAGCCTCCCCGGGACAGGGGCTGGAAACACCATATATTTT. Together with reference TRBV7-8 and TRBJ1-3, the CDR3 gives the full variable domain: GAGVSQSPRYKVAKRGQDVALRCDPISGHVSLFWYQQALGQGPEFLTYFQNEAQLDKSGLPSDRFFAERPEGSVSTLKIQRTQQEDSAVYLCASLPGTGAGNTIYFGEGSWLTVV.

The chain joins TRBV19 to TRBJ1-6; D perhaps matches TRBD1 (6 bases). Germline V gene data show CDR1 as LNHDA and CDR2 as SQIVND (reference sequence). The length of the CDR3 is 15 residues. V lost 4 bases to trimming and J lost 4 bases, with 11 bases between them. CDR3 nucleotides: TGTGCCAGTAGTAAGGACAGTCTTTATAATTCACCCCTCCACTTT. It specifies CASSKDSLYNSPLHF.

This sequence joins TRBV9 and TRBJ2-7; TRBD2 matches at 7 bases. V lost 0 bases, J lost 5 bases, and 11 bases stayed unmatched. The CDR3 is made up of 16 amino acids. Germline V gives CDR1 SGDLS, CDR2 YYNGEE. This CDR3 reads CASSVATREGQDEQYF. Written as DNA, the CDR3 is TGTGCCAGCAGCGTAGCTACGAGGGAGGGCCAGGACGAGCAGTACTTC.

The chain joins TRBV28 to TRBJ1-5; D not resolved. The germline V gene encodes CDR1 MDHEN and CDR2 SYDVKM. V was trimmed by 3 bases and J by 1 base, leaving 10 bases between them. The CDR3 covers 15 residues. CDR3 sequence reads: CASSFAGVSNQPQHF. CDR3 nucleotide sequence: TGTGCCAGCAGTTTCGCCGGGGTGAGCAATCAGCCCCAGCATTTT.

The chain has TRBV6-2 or TRBV6-3 and TRBJ2-5; the match to TRBD2 covers 8 bases. Germline CDR1 MNHEY, CDR2 SVGEGT. This CDR3 spans 14 amino acids. The V and J ends lost 6 bases and 5 bases, in that order; junction bases with no gene match: 8. The CDR3 protein is CASSPTSGRETQYF. CDR3 coding DNA: TGTGCCAGCAGCCCCACTAGCGGTCGGGAGACCCAGTACTTC.

The rearrangement joins TRBV10-3 to TRBJ1-2; D gene unclear. CDR1 is ENHRY and CDR2 is SYGVKD in the germline V gene. Trimming removed 2 bases at V and 4 bases at J, with 8 bases between. The CDR3 is made up of 13 amino acids. CDR3 region: CAISEGEAYGYTF. The CDR3 DNA reads as TGTGCCATCAGTGAGGGAGAGGCCTATGGCTACACCTTC.

The chain uses TRBV2 and TRBJ2-5, with 8 positions matching TRBD1. After removal of 6 bases from V and 5 bases from J, the junction contained 5 bases not matched to a gene. The CDR3 consists of 13 residues. Per germline, CDR1 SNHLY and CDR2 FYNNEI. The chain's CDR3 is CASRPRGQETQYF. The CDR3 DNA reads as TGTGCCAGCAGACCCAGGGGGCAGGAGACCCAGTACTTC. Filled out from reference TRBV2 and TRBJ2-5, the complete variable domain reads EPEVTQTPSHQVTQMGQEVILRCVPISNHLYFYWYRQILGQKVEFLVSFYNNEISEKSEIFDDQFSVERPDGSNFTLKIRSTKLEDSAMYFCASRPRGQETQYFGPGTRLLVL.

This clone was picked up a small number of times. V and J are TRBV6-5 and TRBJ1-1, with no clear D. The CDR3 length is 11 residues. V lost 6 bases and J lost 4, with 6 bases in between. Germline CDR1 is MNHEY and CDR2 is SVGAGI. The CDR3 nucleotides read TGTGCCAGCAGAGCGATCACTGAAGCTTTCTTT. Translated, it gives CASRAITEAFF.

The rearrangement joins TRBV9 to TRBJ1-2, with TRBD1 as a possible D gene (5 bases). The CDR3 consists of 14 residues. Germline V gene lookup returns CDR1 SGDLS and CDR2 YYNGEE. V was pared by 4 bases and J by 2 bases, with 12 bases between. The CDR3 bases are TGTGCCAGCAGCCCCGGGGGGGGAAACTATGGCTACACCTTC. The encoded protein is CASSPGGGNYGYTF.

The chain joins TRBV5-4 to TRBJ2-1, with 13 bases that match TRBD2. The V and J ends lost 0 bases and 2 bases, in that order; junction bases with no gene match: 5. This CDR3 has 18 amino acids. Germline V CDR1 and CDR2: SGHNT, YYREEE (reference sequence). The CDR3 protein is CASSLGGTSGATYNEQFF. The CDR3 DNA sequence: TGTGCCAGCAGCTTGGGGGGGACTAGCGGGGCAACCTACAATGAGCAGTTCTTC.

J is TRBJ2-7 and V is TRBV6-5; 8 nucleotides align to TRBD1. The V gene end was trimmed by 8 bases and the J gene end by 3 bases; junction bases not matched to a gene: 3. The V gene's germline CDR1 is MNHEY and CDR2 SVGAGI. The CDR3 has 12 amino acids. For the CDR3, the DNA is TGTGCCAGCCACACAGGGGGCTACGAGCAGTACTTC. Its translation: CASHTGGYEQYF.

The chain has TRBV7-8 and TRBJ2-7; 8 positions match TRBD1. Looked up from germline, CDR1 is SGHVS and CDR2 is FQNEAQ. V lost 5 bases and J lost 2; bases outside the gene matches: 11. This CDR3 is 16 amino acids long. The CDR3 DNA is TGTGCCAGCAGCCGAGGAGGAAACAGGGGGGCCTACGAGCAGTACTTC. This codes for CASSRGGNRGAYEQYF.

The chain carries TRBV30 and TRBJ2-3; TRBD1 agrees at 9 bases. The CDR3 contains 14 residues. V was pared by 3 bases and J by 3 bases, with 4 bases of the junction left unmatched. Germline CDR1 reads GTSNPN; CDR2 reads SVGIG (reference sequence). In DNA form, the CDR3 reads TGTGCCTGGAGCACAGGGGGCATAACAGATACGCAGTATTTT. It encodes CAWSTGGITDTQYF.

The rearrangement uses TRBV28 and TRBJ1-5; unclear D gene. The germline CDR1 and CDR2 sequences are MDHEN and SYDVKM. V dropped 3 bases and J dropped 0 bases, with 6 bases sitting between them. The CDR3 covers 14 residues. CDR3 sequence (DNA): TGTGCCAGCAGTTTGGGAGGTAGCAATCAGCCCCAGCATTTT. Translating it yields CASSLGGSNQPQHF.

The chain employs TRBV9 and TRBJ1-3; D gene ambiguous. Germline CDR1 reads SGDLS; CDR2 reads YYNGEE. V lost 3 bases and J lost 3, with 4 bases in between. This CDR3 is built from 12 residues. CDR3 protein: CASSGSGNTIYF. The CDR3 region has the DNA TGTGCCAGCAGCGGCAGTGGAAACACCATATATTTT. Full variable domain (rest looked up from reference TRBV9 and TRBJ1-3): DSGVTQTPKHLITATGQRVTLRCSPRSGDLSVYWYQQSLDQGLQFLIQYYNGEERAKGNILERFSAQQFPDLHSELNLSSLELGDSALYFCASSGSGNTIYFGEGSWLTVV.

This clone was seen just once. The gene calls are TRBV6-5 and TRBJ2-3; D remains ambiguous. CDR1 is MNHEY and CDR2 is SVGAGI in the germline V gene. The CDR3 totals 13 residues. The V end lost 2 bases, the J end lost 2 bases, and 5 bases lay between the germline ends. The CDR3 loop reads CASSYTSTDTQYF. The DNA for the CDR3 is TGTGCCAGCAGTTACACATCCACAGATACGCAGTATTTT.

This sequence joins TRBV5-1 and TRBJ1-2; D ambiguous. The CDR3 runs to 15 residues. Trimming left V 3 bases short and J 0 bases short, with 12 bases between. Germline CDR1 is SGHRS and CDR2 is YFSETQ. The CDR3 DNA follows: TGCGCCAGCAGCTGGGGAACGGGAGCTAACTATGGCTACACCTTC. Translating gives CASSWGTGANYGYTF. Supplemented by reference TRBV5-1 and TRBJ1-2, the full variable domain reads KAGVTQTPRYLIKTRGQQVTLSCSPISGHRSVSWYQQTPGQGLQFLFEYFSETQRNKGNFPGRFSGRQFSNSRSEMNVSTLELGDSALYLCASSWGTGANYGYTFGSGTRLTVV.

This rearrangement joins TRBV2 to TRBJ1-1; TRBD1 agrees at 8 bases. The CDR3 covers 15 residues. The germline CDR1 and CDR2 sequences are SNHLY and FYNNEI. V gave up 4 bases and J gave up 2 bases; unmatched junction bases: 6. The CDR3 nucleotides read TGTGCCAGCAGTGGGGACGACAGGGGAAACACTGAAGCTTTCTTT. Translating it yields CASSGDDRGNTEAFF.

This chain uses TRBV5-8 with TRBJ1-2; D remains unclear. Germline CDR1 and CDR2: SGHTS and YDEGEE. This CDR3 comprises 13 residues. Trimming removed 5 bases from V and 0 bases from J, with 8 bases in between. CDR3 sequence: CASSAYANYGYTF. DNA of the CDR3: TGTGCCAGCAGTGCGTATGCTAACTATGGCTACACCTTC.

This sequence joins TRBV11-3 and TRBJ2-2; possible D gene TRBD2, 5 bases. The germline V gene encodes CDR1 SGHNT and CDR2 YENEEA. The V end lost 1 base, the J end lost 0 bases, and 9 bases lay between the germline ends. CDR3 length: 16 amino acids. The CDR3 nucleotides read TGTGCCAGCAGCTTAGGCGGGCTAGCGAACACCGGGGAGCTGTTTTTT. Translating it yields CASSLGGLANTGELFF.

This clone was counted a single time. The V gene is TRBV19, the J gene TRBJ1-5; D not certain. This CDR3 is built from 14 residues. Trimming stripped 3 bases from V and 3 bases from J, with 9 bases between. CDR1 and CDR2 from the germline V gene are LNHDA and SQIVND (reference sequence). This CDR3 reads CASSIGGNNQPQHF. CDR3 in DNA: TGTGCCAGTAGTATTGGAGGGAACAATCAGCCCCAGCATTTT.

The J gene is TRBJ1-1, the V gene TRBV7-9, with D possibly matching TRBD1 (6 bases). CDR1 is SEHNR, CDR2 FQNEAQ, per germline (reference sequence). This CDR3 has 14 residues. V was trimmed by 1 base and J by 4 bases, leaving 10 bases between them. In nucleotides, the CDR3 is TGTGCCAGCAGCTTAGGCTACAGGGTCACTGAAGCTTTCTTT. Protein sequence: CASSLGYRVTEAFF.

This clone came up once. This chain connects TRBV27 to TRBJ1-6, with D possibly matching TRBD1 (5 bases). In germline, CDR1 is MNHEY, CDR2 SMNVEV (reference sequence). Trimming removed 2 bases at V and 4 bases at J, with 9 bases between. The CDR3 is 15 amino acids. CDR3 residues: CASSLDSGYNSPLHF. CDR3 DNA: TGTGCCAGCAGTTTAGACAGTGGATATAATTCACCCCTCCACTTT.

The chain uses TRBV9 and TRBJ1-5, with a tentative D call TRBD1 (6 bases). Germline loops: CDR1 SGDLS, CDR2 YYNGEE. The CDR3 has 14 amino acids. V was clipped by 3 bases and J by 5 bases, with 12 bases between them. DNA of the CDR3: TGTGCCAGCAGCGCCACAGGGAATCATCAGCCCCAGCATTTT. It yields the protein CASSATGNHQPQHF.

The chain combines TRBV29-1 with TRBJ2-5; 9 positions match TRBD2. This CDR3 is built from 13 residues. The V gene end was trimmed by 6 bases and the J gene end by 7 bases; junction bases not matched to a gene: 9. Germline V lookup: CDR1 SQVTM, CDR2 ANQGSEA. In DNA, the CDR3 is TGCAGCGTCGGACTAGCGAGCGTGTGGACCCAGTACTTC. Its translation: CSVGLASVWTQYF.

CDR3 region: CASSQVRLGHTQYF. The DNA for the CDR3 is TGCGCCAGCAGCCAAGTGAGACTAGGGCATACGCAGTATTTT. V is TRBV4-1 and J is TRBJ2-3; the D gene is possibly TRBD2 (6 bases). V gave up 1 base and J gave up 7 bases, with 12 bases separating them. This CDR3 comprises 14 residues. Germline CDR1 reads MGHRA; CDR2 reads YSYEKL.

The chain joins TRBV11-2 to TRBJ1-1; 7 positions match TRBD1. CDR1 SGHAT and CDR2 FQNNGV come from the germline V gene. The CDR3 covers 13 residues. V gave up 5 bases and J gave up 3 bases; unmatched junction bases: 3. DNA for the CDR3: TGTGCCAGCAGCCCCGACAGGGACACTGAAGCTTTCTTT. It codes for CASSPDRDTEAFF.

The rearrangement links TRBV19 to TRBJ2-1; D not certain. Trimming took 6 bases from V and 6 from J, leaving 9 bases between them. CDR3 length: 12 residues. The germline V gene encodes CDR1 LNHDA and CDR2 SQIVND (reference sequence). The CDR3 loop is CASSAGPNEQFF. The CDR3 coding sequence is TGTGCCAGTAGCGCAGGCCCCAATGAGCAGTTCTTC.

The CDR3 is CASSLRQSAGVTKNIQYF. CDR3 in DNA: TGTGCCAGCAGCTTGAGGCAGTCAGCGGGAGTAACCAAAAACATTCAGTACTTC. The rearrangement joins TRBV5-6 to TRBJ2-4; 8 nucleotides align to TRBD2. Trimming removed 1 base from V and 2 bases from J; junction bases left unmatched: 11. The CDR3 loop spans 18 amino acids. CDR1 is SGHDT, CDR2 YYEEEE, per germline.

This chain uses TRBV7-9 with TRBJ2-5; the match to TRBD2 covers 8 bases. J gave up 1 base and V 7 bases, and 11 bases lay outside the gene matches. CDR3 length equals 16 residues. Germline-derived CDR1 and CDR2 are SEHNR and FQNEAQ (reference sequence). For the CDR3, the DNA is TGTGCCAGCACACCCCTGGGTAGCGGGGCCCAAGAGACCCAGTACTTC. It codes for CASTPLGSGAQETQYF.